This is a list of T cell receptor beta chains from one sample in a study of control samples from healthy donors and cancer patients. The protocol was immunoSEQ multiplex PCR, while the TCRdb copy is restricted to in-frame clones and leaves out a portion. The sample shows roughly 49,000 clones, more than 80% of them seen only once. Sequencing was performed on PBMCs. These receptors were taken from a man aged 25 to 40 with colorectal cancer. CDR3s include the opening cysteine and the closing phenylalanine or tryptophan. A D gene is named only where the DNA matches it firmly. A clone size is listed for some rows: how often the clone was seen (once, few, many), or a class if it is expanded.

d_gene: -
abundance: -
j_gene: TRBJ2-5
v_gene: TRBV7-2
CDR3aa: CASSDGQLQETQYF
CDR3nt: TGTGCCAGCAGCGACGGACAGCTCCAAGAGACCCAGTACTTC

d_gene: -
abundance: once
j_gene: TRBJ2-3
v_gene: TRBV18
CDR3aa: CASSPQRPPDTQYF
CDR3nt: TGTGCCAGCTCACCACAAAGACCACCGGATACGCAGTATTTT

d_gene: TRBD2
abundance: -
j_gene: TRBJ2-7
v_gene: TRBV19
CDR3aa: CASSPGRGGAGISYEQYF
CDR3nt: TGTGCCAGTAGCCCAGGAAGGGGAGGGGCAGGAATCTCCTACGAGCAGTACTTC

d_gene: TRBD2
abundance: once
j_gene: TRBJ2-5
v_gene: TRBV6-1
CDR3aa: CASSDFRGVGRETQYF
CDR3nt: TGTGCCAGCAGTGATTTTCGGGGGGTGGGGCGGGAGACCCAGTACTTC

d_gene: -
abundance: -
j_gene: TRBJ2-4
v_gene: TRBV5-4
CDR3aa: CASSLDLAKNIQYF
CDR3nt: TGTGCCAGCAGCTTGGACCTAGCCAAAAACATTCAGTACTTC

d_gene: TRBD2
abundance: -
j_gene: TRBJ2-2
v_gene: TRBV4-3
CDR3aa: CASSQGLAGGFTGELFF
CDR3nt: TGCGCCAGCAGCCAAGGGCTAGCGGGGGGATTCACCGGGGAGCTGTTTTTT

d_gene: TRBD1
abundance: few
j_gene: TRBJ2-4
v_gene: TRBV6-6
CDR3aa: CASSYGTGVDIQYF
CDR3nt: TGTGCCAGCAGTTATGGGACAGGGGTAGACATTCAGTACTTC

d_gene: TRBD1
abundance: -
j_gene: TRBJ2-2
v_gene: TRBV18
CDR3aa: CASSPTGGTTGELFF
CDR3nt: TGTGCCAGCTCACCGACAGGGGGAACCACCGGGGAGCTGTTTTTT

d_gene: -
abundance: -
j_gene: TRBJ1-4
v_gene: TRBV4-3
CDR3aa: CASSQVWLEKLFF
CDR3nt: TGCGCCAGCAGCCAAGTTTGGCTTGAAAAACTGTTTTTT

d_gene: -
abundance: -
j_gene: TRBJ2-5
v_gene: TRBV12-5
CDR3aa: CASGAPQVGTQYF
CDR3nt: TGTGCTAGTGGGGCTCCCCAGGTCGGGACCCAGTACTTC

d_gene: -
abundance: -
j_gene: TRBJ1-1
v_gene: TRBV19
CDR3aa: CASTPIGMNTEAFF
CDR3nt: TGTGCCAGTACCCCCATTGGCATGAACACTGAAGCTTTCTTT

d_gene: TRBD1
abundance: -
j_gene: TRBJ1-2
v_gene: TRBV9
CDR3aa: CASSTRPEGQGTDGYTF
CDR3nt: TGTGCCAGCAGCACCCGCCCGGAGGGACAGGGAACGGATGGCTACACCTTC

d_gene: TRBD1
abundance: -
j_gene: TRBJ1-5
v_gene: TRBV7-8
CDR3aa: CASSLLRGALEPQHF
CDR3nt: TGTGCCAGCAGCCTTCTCAGGGGGGCTTTGGAGCCCCAGCATTTT